The 15 T cell receptor beta chains below all came from one sample that was sequenced in a study of T cells after yellow fever vaccination. TCRdb processed the 5' RACE reads anew with MiXCR; each CDR3 protein has one entry. The sample consists of under 400,000 distinct CDR3 sequences, around 12% of them appearing once. The sequenced sample was CD4+ T cells sorted from PBMCs, obtained 15 days after the yellow fever booster vaccination. The receptor source for this set is a man between 18 and 35 years old who received the YFV17D yellow fever vaccine.

J is TRBJ2-7 and V is TRBV3-1; D gene ambiguous. Germline assignment: CDR1 LGHDT and CDR2 YNNKEL (reference sequence). The length of the CDR3 is 12 residues. V lost 0 bases to trimming and J lost 7 bases, with 7 bases between them. The CDR3 bases are TGTGCCAGCAGCCAAGAAGGTGTAGAGCAGTACTTC. Its translation: CASSQEGVEQYF.

This chain joins TRBV6-2 or TRBV6-3 and TRBJ2-6; D remains ambiguous. The CDR3 loop spans 16 amino acids. V lost 8 bases to trimming and J lost 0 bases, with 14 bases between them. Germline assignment: CDR1 MNHEY and CDR2 SVGEGT. CDR3: CASAPAWGSGANVLTF. CDR3 sequence (DNA): TGTGCCAGCGCCCCCGCCTGGGGCTCTGGGGCCAACGTCCTGACTTTC.

The genes are TRBV5-1 and TRBJ2-7; possible D gene TRBD2, 5 bases. The V gene lost 2 bases and the J gene lost 0 bases, with 12 bases spanning the gap. The CDR3 is 15 residues long. Germline CDR1 SGHRS, CDR2 YFSETQ. Here the CDR3 DNA reads TGCGCCAGCAGCTTCTACTCTAGCACCTCCTACGAGCAGTACTTC. It specifies CASSFYSSTSYEQYF.

The sample holds many counts of this clonotype. This rearrangement joins TRBV7-2 to TRBJ2-2, with no clear D. Deletions cut 1 base from V and 0 bases from J, with 6 bases between. This CDR3 is 15 amino acids long. CDR1 and CDR2 (germline): SGHTA, FQGNSA. The CDR3 loop reads CASSLGPSNTGELFF. Written as DNA, the CDR3 is TGTGCCAGCAGCTTAGGTCCCTCGAACACCGGGGAGCTGTTTTTT.

This clonotype was recorded many times. This chain links TRBV12-3 or TRBV12-4 with TRBJ2-1, with TRBD1 matching over 8 bases. This CDR3 has 15 amino acids. V dropped 8 bases and J dropped 4; count of bases not matched to a gene: 10. CDR3 in DNA: TGTGCCAGCTCTCTACGGGACAGGAATTACAATGAGCAGTTCTTC. Its protein is CASSLRDRNYNEQFF.

The chain employs TRBV5-6 and TRBJ2-5; D possibly corresponds to TRBD1 (5 bases). V shed 1 base and J shed 4 bases, with 14 bases lying between them. The CDR3 contains 15 residues. Germline V gene sequence: CDR1 SGHDT, CDR2 YYEEEE. The CDR3 nucleotides are TGTGCCAGCAGCTTGAAAGGGGTCGGTTCAGAGACCCAGTACTTC. It is translated as CASSLKGVGSETQYF.

In its sample, this clonotype was seen a few times. V usage is TRBV12-5 and J usage is TRBJ2-1, with 7 positions matching TRBD1. This CDR3 has 12 residues. The V segment lost 4 bases and the J segment 9 bases; nucleotides outside the gene matches: 3. Per the germline V gene, CDR1 is LGHNT and CDR2 is FRNRAP. The CDR3 DNA is TGTGCTAGTGGTTCCCCAGGGGGTGAGCAGTTCTTC. It specifies CASGSPGGEQFF.

In its sample, this clonotype was seen a few times. The J gene is TRBJ2-1, the V gene TRBV20-1; D is perhaps TRBD1 or TRBD2 (5 bases each). Between the trimmed V and J ends, which lost 0 bases and 4 bases, there was a span of 7 bases. The CDR3 runs to 13 residues. Germline values: CDR1 DFQATT, CDR2 SNEGSKA (reference sequence). CDR3 coding DNA: TGCAGTGCTAGAGACGGGGCGTACAATGAGCAGTTCTTC. Its translation: CSARDGAYNEQFF.

The rearrangement links TRBV12-3 or TRBV12-4 to TRBJ1-3, with D possibly being TRBD1 (5 bases). Trimming shortened V by 5 bases and J by 3 bases, and 14 bases separated the two germline ends. This CDR3 has 15 amino acids. CDR3 loop: CASSPWQGGGNTIYF. Here the CDR3 DNA reads TGTGCCAGCAGTCCCTGGCAGGGCGGTGGAAACACCATATATTTT.

A few counts support this clonotype. The V gene is TRBV29-1, the J gene TRBJ1-1; D is possibly TRBD1 (6 bases). CDR1 is SQVTM and CDR2 is ANQGSEA in the germline V gene. Trimming left V 7 bases short and J 0 bases short, with 15 bases between. The CDR3 is 14 amino acids. The CDR3 nucleotides are TGCAGCGCCCAAAAGGGACAAGTGAACACTGAAGCTTTCTTT. Translation gives CSAQKGQVNTEAFF.

The chain uses TRBV20-1 and TRBJ2-3, with TRBD2 matching over 12 bases. The V gene's germline CDR1 is DFQATT and CDR2 SNEGSKA (reference sequence). CDR3 length: 15 amino acids. Unmatched junction bases numbered 6, after V lost 0 bases and J lost 8 bases. The CDR3 sequence: CSARDRLAGVITQYF. CDR3 coding DNA: TGCAGTGCTAGAGATCGACTAGCGGGGGTAATTACGCAGTATTTT.

This clonotype was counted at least ten times. The rearrangement uses TRBV6-4 and TRBJ2-1; D is unclear. Germline values: CDR1 MRHNA, CDR2 SNTAGT. The CDR3 contains 16 residues. V lost 0 bases to trimming and J lost 0 bases, with 9 bases between them. The CDR3 reads CASSDSGPSSYNEQFF. The DNA of the CDR3 is TGTGCCAGCAGTGACTCGGGCCCGAGCTCCTACAATGAGCAGTTCTTC.

Written as DNA, the CDR3 is TGTGCCAGCAGTGCGTCCCTAGCGGGGGGCACAGATACGCAGTATTTT. It is translated as CASSASLAGGTDTQYF. This chain joins TRBV6-6 and TRBJ2-3, with 10 positions matching TRBD2. Per germline, CDR1 MNHNY and CDR2 SVGAGI (reference sequence). V gave up 5 bases and J gave up 1 base; unmatched junction bases: 6. The CDR3 length is 16 residues.

This clonotype was counted ten times or more. CDR3 loop: CASRSTGLAKNIQYF. In DNA form, the CDR3 reads TGTGCCAGCAGATCAACAGGGCTAGCCAAAAACATTCAGTACTTC. The chain carries TRBV7-2 and TRBJ2-4, with D perhaps matching TRBD1 (6 bases). There are 15 residues in the CDR3. With 6 bases removed from V and 0 bases from J, the gap between germline ends came to 12 bases. Germline V gene sequence: CDR1 SGHTA, CDR2 FQGNSA.

This clonotype was counted only a few times. The rearrangement uses TRBV20-1 and TRBJ2-4; D possibly uses TRBD1 or TRBD2 (5 bases each). V was cut by 3 bases and J by 8 bases, with 14 bases left in between. The CDR3 totals 13 residues. Germline V gene lookup returns CDR1 DFQATT and CDR2 SNEGSKA (reference sequence). The CDR3 loop is CSARGTATYIQYF. The CDR3, as DNA: TGCAGTGCTAGGGGGACCGCGACGTACATTCAGTACTTC.